These 15 T cell receptor beta chains originate from one sample sequenced in a study of shared clonotypes between healthy human individuals. Assay: immunoSEQ multiplex PCR; the TCRdb copy retains only in-frame clones and omits some. In the table there are about 2 million clones, 85% to 95% of which are singletons. The sequencing input was naive CD4+ T cells sorted from blood. Subset specified: CD45RA+ positively selected. These receptors were collected from a man aged 18 to 29 in good health.

This clone was picked up one time. The chain is built from TRBV2 and TRBJ1-6, with a weak D call TRBD1 (5 bases). The CDR3 extends over 15 amino acids. Germline values: CDR1 SNHLY, CDR2 FYNNEI. Trimming pared 4 bases from V and 4 bases from J, leaving 11 bases between. The CDR3 bases are TGTGCCAGCAGTGCCCCGACAGTTTATAATTCACCCCTCCACTTT. Amino acids: CASSAPTVYNSPLHF.

The chain carries TRBV5-6 and TRBJ1-1; D perhaps matches TRBD1 (5 bases). V shed 4 bases and J shed 1 base, with 14 bases lying between them. The germline gives CDR1 SGHDT, CDR2 YYEEEE. The CDR3 consists of 15 residues. The CDR3, as DNA: TGTGCCAGCAGCGCCCAGGGACCGCAGAACACTGAAGCTTTCTTT. Its protein product is CASSAQGPQNTEAFF.

V gene TRBV6-5 combines with J gene TRBJ1-2; no definite D call. The V and J ends lost 6 bases and 4 bases respectively, with 12 bases between them. The germline V gene has CDR1 MNHEY and CDR2 SVGAGI. The CDR3 consists of 13 residues. In DNA, the CDR3 is TGTGCCAGCAGCTCCCAGACCCTCTATGGCTACACCTTC. This translates into CASSSQTLYGYTF.

The rearrangement uses TRBV28 and TRBJ1-2; a weak D match, TRBD1 (6 bases). The length of the CDR3 is 14 residues. Germline V gives CDR1 MDHEN, CDR2 SYDVKM. The germline V and J ends were trimmed by 4 bases and 0 bases, with 9 bases remaining between them. The CDR3 protein is CASSSGGSNYGYTF. The CDR3, as DNA: TGTGCCAGCAGTTCGGGGGGCTCTAACTATGGCTACACCTTC.

The chain is built from TRBV7-9 and TRBJ1-4; weak D call: TRBD1 (5 bases). Germline loops: CDR1 SEHNR, CDR2 FQNEAQ (reference sequence). The CDR3 is 16 amino acids. Deletions cut 4 bases from V and 0 bases from J, with 12 bases between. CDR3 in amino acids: CASSSGDFATNEKLFF. The CDR3 region has the DNA TGTGCCAGCAGCTCGGGGGATTTTGCAACTAATGAAAAACTGTTTTTT.

J is TRBJ1-2 and V is TRBV19; 9 nucleotides agree with TRBD1. Germline CDR1 LNHDA, CDR2 SQIVND (reference sequence). V dropped 7 bases and J dropped 5; count of bases not matched to a gene: 8. The CDR3 consists of 14 residues. The CDR3 DNA sequence: TGTGCCAGTACCAGCGGACAGGGGAGGTATGGCTACACCTTC. This sequence encodes CASTSGQGRYGYTF.

The rearrangement joins TRBV29-1 to TRBJ2-7; 9 nucleotides align to TRBD1. This CDR3 has 13 residues. CDR1 is SQVTM and CDR2 is ANQGSEA in the germline V gene. Here the CDR3 DNA reads TGCACCACCCGGGACAGGGAGGGCTACGAGCAGTACTTC. This codes for CTTRDREGYEQYF.

This clone was detected only once. The chain links TRBV18 to TRBJ2-3; D remains ambiguous. The CDR3 runs to 15 residues. Germline V gene sequence: CDR1 KGHSH, CDR2 LQKENI. The V and J ends lost 1 base and 2 bases respectively, with 10 bases between them. The CDR3 region is CASSPLQVHTDTQYF. The CDR3 DNA sequence: TGTGCCAGCTCACCACTGCAGGTCCACACAGATACGCAGTATTTT.

The chain links TRBV6-6 to TRBJ2-1; D is uncertain. The CDR3 sequence is 13 residues long. V was trimmed by 5 bases and J by 10 bases, leaving 15 bases between them. Germline V gives CDR1 MNHNY, CDR2 SVGAGI (reference sequence). The CDR3 nucleotides read TGTGCCAGCAGTGCGTATAGACAATGGGAGCAGTTCTTC. Its protein is CASSAYRQWEQFF.

The V and J genes are TRBV18 and TRBJ1-3; D unresolved. Germline lookup yields CDR1 KGHSH and CDR2 LQKENI. The CDR3 covers 15 residues. V was shortened by 3 bases and J by 2 bases, with 11 bases between the two germline ends. The CDR3 DNA reads as TGTGCCAGCTCACCCGGACTTTCGGCTGGAAACACCATATATTTT. This translates into CASSPGLSAGNTIYF.

V and J are TRBV18 and TRBJ1-2; D is uncertain. The CDR3 covers 17 residues. The V end lost 3 bases, the J end lost 7 bases, and 24 bases lay between the germline ends. Germline CDR1 is KGHSH and CDR2 is LQKENI. As DNA, the CDR3 is TGTGCCAGCTCACCCCTTAGTGACGGTGGGGTTTCATCTGGCTACACCTTC. It translates to CASSPLSDGGVSSGYTF.

The rearrangement joins TRBV6-6 to TRBJ2-1; 7 positions match TRBD1. J lost 3 bases, V lost 6 bases, and 8 bases had no gene match. This CDR3 has 15 amino acids. Looked up from germline, CDR1 is MNHNY and CDR2 is SVGAGI (reference sequence). The CDR3 region is CASSPPGQLYNEQFF. The CDR3 region has the DNA TGTGCCAGCAGCCCCCCGGGACAGCTCTACAATGAGCAGTTCTTC.

The genes are TRBV2 and TRBJ2-2; 9 bases are shared with TRBD1. Trimming removed 11 bases from V and 5 bases from J; junction bases left unmatched: 12. Germline V gene lookup returns CDR1 SNHLY and CDR2 FYNNEI. The CDR3 covers 15 residues. This chain's CDR3 is CAWTGVERLTGELFF. Here the CDR3 DNA reads TGTGCCTGGACAGGGGTGGAGAGGCTGACCGGGGAGCTGTTTTTT.

This sequence joins TRBV28 and TRBJ1-2; D unclear. Per germline, CDR1 MDHEN and CDR2 SYDVKM. CDR3 length equals 12 residues. Between the trimmed V and J ends, which lost 6 bases and 2 bases, there was a span of 7 bases. The CDR3 spells CASSGENYGYTF. The CDR3, as DNA: TGTGCCAGCAGCGGGGAGAACTATGGCTACACCTTC.

The V gene is TRBV7-6, the J gene TRBJ2-2, with 8 bases that match TRBD2. Per germline, CDR1 SGHVS and CDR2 FNYEAQ. V lost 1 base, J lost 0 bases, and 4 bases stayed unmatched. There are 17 residues in the CDR3. The CDR3 here is CASSLVPSGSNTGELFF. The CDR3, as DNA: TGTGCCAGCAGCTTAGTGCCTAGCGGGTCGAACACCGGGGAGCTGTTTTTT.